This T cell receptor (beta chain) emerged from a study of CD8 T cells in Susac syndrome. Study-wide findings and caveats: Individuals included in the TCR sequencing and HLA analysis were acknowledged by the study to be relatively few in number.

Random hexamers were used to reverse transcribe roughly 0.45 to 1 ug of RNA. Each CDR3 protein is one row after TCRdb ran MiXCR on the immunoSEQ multiplex PCR reads. This sample carries about 120,000 distinct CDR3 sequences, 85% to 95% of them seen once, and the ten largest clones take around 0.12%. Concerning this clonotype: Its matching antigen is unknown.

Germline assignment: CDR1 MDHEN and CDR2 SYDVKM. The CDR3 is 11 amino acids. The V end lost 6 bases, the J end lost 8 bases, and 9 bases lay between the germline ends. This TCR was recovered from a human donor in good health. Material: CD8+ T cells from PBMCs. The chain couples TRBV28 to TRBJ2-3; no firm D call. CDR3 residues: CASSGLGTQYF. CDR3 nucleotides: TGTGCCAGCAGCGGCCTGGGTACGCAGTATTTT.